These T cell receptor beta chains were read from a single sample in a study of CD4 T cells in relation to SARS-CoV-2 and coronaviruses. Only in-frame clones appear in the TCRdb table, and some are missing; sequencing was by immunoSEQ multiplex PCR. The data show about 56,000 clones, 92% seen once. The sequenced sample consisted of naive CD4+ T cells from PBMCs. Receptor source: an adult with COVID-19. The CDR3 runs from the conserved cysteine through the conserved F or W. The order of the fields is D gene, J gene, clone size, V gene, CDR3 DNA, CDR3 protein. A D gene is named only where the DNA matches it firmly. Part of the rows lack a size; the others show once, few, many or a class for expanded clones.

. | TRBJ1-1 | . | TRBV10-3 | TGTGCCATCAGTGATGGGGGGCTGAACACTGAAGCTTTCTTT | CAISDGGLNTEAFF
TRBD2 | TRBJ2-3 | . | TRBV28 | TGTGCCAGCAGTTTAGTCGCGGGAGGGCCGGGTACGCAGTATTTT | CASSLVAGGPGTQYF
TRBD2 | TRBJ2-1 | . | TRBV5-1 | TGCGCCAGCAGCGGCCTAGCGGCCACCTACAATGAGCAGTTCTTC | CASSGLAATYNEQFF
. | TRBJ1-1 | . | TRBV30 | TGTGCCTGGAGTCCCCCCCGGGGCACTGAAGCTTTCTTT | CAWSPPRGTEAFF
TRBD2 | TRBJ2-3 | . | TRBV5-1 | TGCGCCAGCAGCCACACTCGACTAGCGGGAGTTATAGATACGCAGTATTTT | CASSHTRLAGVIDTQYF
TRBD1 | TRBJ1-5 | . | TRBV18 | TGTGCCATCCCCTGGAGGGGGCTAGTGATGCCCCAGCATTTT | CAIPWRGLVMPQHF
. | TRBJ2-5 | few | TRBV19 | TGTGCCAGTAGTGGGTTTTCAGGGTCCCAAGAGACCCAGTACTTC | CASSGFSGSQETQYF
TRBD2 | TRBJ2-7 | . | TRBV18 | TGTGCCAGCTCACCAACTCGACTAGCGGGAGCGGGCGAGCAGTACTTC | CASSPTRLAGAGEQYF
. | TRBJ1-4 | few | TRBV30 | TGTGCCTGGAGTTTGGGGGCCGCTAATGAAAAACTGTTTTTT | CAWSLGAANEKLFF
TRBD2 | TRBJ2-5 | . | TRBV6-1 | TGTGCCAGCAGTGAAGTCCCGCGGGAGGTGGGGGAGACCCAGTACTTC | CASSEVPREVGETQYF
. | TRBJ2-3 | once | TRBV7-2 | TGTGCCAGCAGCTTAGGGGGGGGCACGGCAGATACGCAGTATTTT | CASSLGGGTADTQYF
. | TRBJ2-2 | . | TRBV24-1 | TGTGCCACCAGTGATTCCCGTCGGGGGAGCGTCGGGGAGCTGTTTTTT | CATSDSRRGSVGELFF
. | TRBJ2-1 | . | TRBV11-2 | TGTGCCAGCAGCTTAGGCGGGACCTCCTACAATGAGCAGTTCTTC | CASSLGGTSYNEQFF
TRBD1 | TRBJ2-7 | . | TRBV7-9 | TGTGCCAGCAGCCCGACAGGGGTATTAATGTACTTC | CASSPTGVLMYF
. | TRBJ2-3 | . | TRBV6-6 | TGTGCCAGCAAGACTAGCACAGATACGCAGTATTTT | CASKTSTDTQYF
. | TRBJ2-5 | . | TRBV28 | TGTGCCAGCAGTTTTAGTCCCACCAGCCAAAGAGAGACCCAGTACTTC | CASSFSPTSQRETQYF
TRBD2 | TRBJ2-7 | . | TRBV18 | TGTGCCAGCTCACCACCGTCTAGCGGGAGATCACTGTACTTC | CASSPPSSGRSLYF
TRBD1 | TRBJ2-2 | . | TRBV6-4 | TGTGCCAGCGCTAAAACCGGGACAGAAACCGGGGAGCTGTTTTTT | CASAKTGTETGELFF
. | TRBJ1-1 | . | TRBV4-1 | TGCGCCAGCAGTTGGGTAGTTCGGAGTAGAATGAACACTGAAGCTTTCTTT | CASSWVVRSRMNTEAFF
TRBD2 | TRBJ2-2 | once | TRBV28 | TGTGCCAGCAGTCCCACCTCGGGACTAGCGGGAGCCTTAGACACCGGGGAGCTGTTTTTT | CASSPTSGLAGALDTGELFF
TRBD2 | TRBJ2-1 | . | TRBV4-1 | TGCGCCAGCAGCCAAGGGATTGCTAGCGGGCCTAGGGATGAGCAGTTCTTC | CASSQGIASGPRDEQFF
TRBD1 | TRBJ1-5 | . | TRBV30 | TGTGCCTGGAGTCCCTCGGACAGGCTAGCCAATCAGCCCCAGCATTTT | CAWSPSDRLANQPQHF
. | TRBJ1-1 | . | TRBV5-1 | TGCGCCAGCAGCTTGGCTGGGACATCGAACACTGAAGCTTTCTTT | CASSLAGTSNTEAFF
TRBD2 | TRBJ2-7 | . | TRBV19 | TGTGCCAGTAGTAACCACCAGGGGACTAGCGGGTACGAGCAGTACTTC | CASSNHQGTSGYEQYF